This record concerns one T cell receptor (beta chain) sequence. The antigen remains unidentified. An end of the junction differs from the germline gene, which may be a read error. This sample was taken from a study of T cells in Graves' hyperthyroidism and ophthalmopathy. About the study: Peripheral blood sampling occurred at initial diagnosis, before any treatment. Study findings and constraints: Stable hyperthyroidism was separated from ophthalmopathy by a model based on 13 V-J features.

The CDR3 regions of TCR beta were amplified from RNA transcripts. The primer set for the first-round RT-PCR of the TCR CDR3 was HTBI. TCRdb reanalysed the multiplex PCR reads using MiXCR and keeps one entry per CDR3 protein. The sample includes 400,000 or so distinct CDR3 sequences, approximately 16% seen only once; the top ten take around 20%. This CDR3 has 13 amino acids. Germline V gene data show CDR1 as SQVTM and CDR2 as ANQGSEA. The chain is built from TRBV29-1 and TRBJ2-1; 9 positions match TRBD1. This TCR was recovered from a woman aged 55 to 70 with Graves' ophthalmopathy. Sequenced: blood. The DNA for the CDR3 is TGCAGCGCTGAAGGGACAGGGTACAATGGGCAGTTCTTC. Residues: CSAEGTGYNGQFF.